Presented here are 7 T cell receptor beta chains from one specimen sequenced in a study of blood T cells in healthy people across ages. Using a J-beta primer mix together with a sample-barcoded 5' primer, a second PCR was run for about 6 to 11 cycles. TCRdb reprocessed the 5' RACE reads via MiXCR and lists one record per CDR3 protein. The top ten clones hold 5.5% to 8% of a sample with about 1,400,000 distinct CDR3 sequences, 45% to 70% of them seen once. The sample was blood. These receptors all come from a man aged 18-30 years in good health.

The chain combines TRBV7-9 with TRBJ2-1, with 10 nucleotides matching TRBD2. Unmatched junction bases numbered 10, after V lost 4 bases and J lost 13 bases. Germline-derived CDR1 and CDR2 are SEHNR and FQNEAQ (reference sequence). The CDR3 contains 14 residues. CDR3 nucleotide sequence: TGTGCCAGCAGCTCGGCTCCTAGCGGGAGCAGTCAGTTCTTC. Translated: CASSSAPSGSSQFF.

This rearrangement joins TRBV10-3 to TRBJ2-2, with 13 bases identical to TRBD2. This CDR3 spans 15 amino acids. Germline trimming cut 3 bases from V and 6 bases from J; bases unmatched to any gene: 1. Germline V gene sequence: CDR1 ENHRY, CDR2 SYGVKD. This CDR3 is CAISDGTSGAGELFF. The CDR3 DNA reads TGTGCCATCAGTGATGGGACTAGCGGGGCCGGGGAGCTGTTTTTT.

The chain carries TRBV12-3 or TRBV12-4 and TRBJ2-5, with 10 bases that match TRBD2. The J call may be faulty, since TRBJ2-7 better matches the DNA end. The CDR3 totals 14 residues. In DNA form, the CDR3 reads TGTGCCAGCAGTTTAACTAGCGGGACTTCCGAGCAGTACTTC. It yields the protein CASSLTSGTSEQYF.

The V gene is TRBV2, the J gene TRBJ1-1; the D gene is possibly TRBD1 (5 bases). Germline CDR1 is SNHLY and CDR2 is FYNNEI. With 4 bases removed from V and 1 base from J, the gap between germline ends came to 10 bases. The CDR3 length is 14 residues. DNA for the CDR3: TGTGCCAGCAGTGGAGGGGCGAGGAACACTGAAGCTTTCTTT. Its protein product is CASSGGARNTEAFF.

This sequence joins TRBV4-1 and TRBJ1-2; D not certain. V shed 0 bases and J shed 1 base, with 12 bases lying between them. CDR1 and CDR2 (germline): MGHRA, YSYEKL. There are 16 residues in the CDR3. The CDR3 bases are TGCGCCAGCAGCCAAGAAGGCTCTCCTATTAACTATGGCTACACCTTC. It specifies CASSQEGSPINYGYTF.

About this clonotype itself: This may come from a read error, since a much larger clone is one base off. The CDR3: CASSLTGSSYNEQYF. DNA for the CDR3: TGCGCCAGCAGCTTGACAGGGAGCTCCTACAATGAGCAGTACTTC. The rearrangement joins TRBV5-1 to TRBJ2-1; D might be TRBD1 (6 bases). Near its end, the DNA agrees better with TRBJ2-7, so the J call may be wrong. The CDR3 sequence is 15 residues long. From germline, CDR1 is SGHRS and CDR2 YFSETQ.

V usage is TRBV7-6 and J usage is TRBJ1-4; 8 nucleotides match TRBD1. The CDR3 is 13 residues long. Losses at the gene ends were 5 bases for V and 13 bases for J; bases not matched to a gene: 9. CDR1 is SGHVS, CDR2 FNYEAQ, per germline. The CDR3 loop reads CASSAETGAVLFF. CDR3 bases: TGTGCCAGCAGCGCCGAGACAGGGGCGGTACTGTTTTTT.